This T cell receptor (beta chain) was identified in a study of cytomegalovirus exposure and HLA in healthy donors. Across the study: There were just under 400 genotyped donors. Of these, 81% fell in the genetic ancestry cluster associated with self-reported Caucasian donors. The study's findings and limits: Later on, a genetic analysis was performed. It linked a missense variant in DCLRE1C with V- and J-gene trimming of TCR beta. A few V segments could not be told apart, such as TRBV6-2 and TRBV6-3, and were left out.

Unrecorded immune exposures were likely, despite nominal health at sampling. On this clone: Its antigen is undetermined.

The PCR contained 60 Vbeta and 13 Jbeta primers. Measured with immunoSEQ multiplex PCR; TCRdb has only the in-frame clones, and not every one. The profile covers some 110,000 clones, with more than 70% appearing a single time and 15% to 20% taken by the ten largest. The germline gives CDR1 SNHLY, CDR2 FYNNEI. CDR3 length equals 19 residues. V lost 5 bases to trimming and J lost 6 bases, with 30 bases between them. Source material: PBMCs. The sequence was obtained from a man between 50 and 59 years old in good health and CMV-seropositive. The rearrangement joins TRBV2 to TRBJ2-3, with D perhaps TRBD1 (6 bases). The CDR3 spells CASSRRHQPTGFVRDTQYF. As DNA, the CDR3 is TGTGCCAGCAGTCGGCGCCATCAACCTACAGGGTTCGTCCGGGATACGCAGTATTTT.